This T cell receptor beta chain derives from a study of lymphopenia after photon versus proton radiotherapy. Study outcomes and limitations: Proton therapy kept repertoires fairly stable, unlike photons, which gained effector/memory cells. After the lymphocyte nadir, photon-treated repertoires showed oligoclonal expansion, especially of CD8+ Temra cells. Survival link was tested only in deceased patients; proton benefit remains a possibility.

A word on this clone: No antigen is known for it. Distinct nucleotide sequences in the sample also encode this CDR3.

CDR3 size: 13 residues. Germline-derived CDR1 and CDR2 are SGHRS and YFSETQ. The V gene end was trimmed by 0 bases and the J gene end by 6 bases; junction bases not matched to a gene: 2. TCRdb's table, derived via immunoSEQ multiplex PCR, lists solely in-frame clones and lacks some. The data show approximately 66,000 clones, with 86% seen just once and about 2% held by the top ten. The clonotype comes from a man in his forties or fifties with gastric cancer. The chain is built from TRBV5-1 and TRBJ1-2; 7 bases align to TRBD1. Sequencing used peripheral blood, obtained from a patient treated with photon-based radiotherapy. The DNA of the CDR3 is TGCGCCAGCAGCTTGGGACAGGGTGATGGCTACACCTTC. It translates to CASSLGQGDGYTF.